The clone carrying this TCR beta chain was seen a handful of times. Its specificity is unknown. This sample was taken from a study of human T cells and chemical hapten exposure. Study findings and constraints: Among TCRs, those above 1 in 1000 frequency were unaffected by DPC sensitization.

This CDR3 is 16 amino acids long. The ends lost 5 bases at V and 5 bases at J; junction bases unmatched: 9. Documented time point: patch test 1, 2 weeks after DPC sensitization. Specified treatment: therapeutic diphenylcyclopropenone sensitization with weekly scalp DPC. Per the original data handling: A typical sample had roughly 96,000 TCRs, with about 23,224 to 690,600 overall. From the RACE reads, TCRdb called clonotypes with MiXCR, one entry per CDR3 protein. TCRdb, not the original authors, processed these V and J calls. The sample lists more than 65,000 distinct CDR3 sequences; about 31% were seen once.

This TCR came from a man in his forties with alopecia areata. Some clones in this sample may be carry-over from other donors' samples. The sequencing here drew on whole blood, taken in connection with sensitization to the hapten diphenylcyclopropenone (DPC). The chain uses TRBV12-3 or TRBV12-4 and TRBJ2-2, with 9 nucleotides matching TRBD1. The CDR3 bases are TGTGCCAGCAGTGTCTCCGGGACAGGGAAGACCGGGGAGCTGTTTTTT. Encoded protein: CASSVSGTGKTGELFF.